This T cell receptor beta chain is drawn from a study of blood T cell repertoires in COVID-19. Germline assignment: CDR1 SEHNR and CDR2 FQNEAQ (reference sequence). This CDR3 has 19 amino acids. With 3 bases removed from V and 0 bases from J, the gap between germline ends came to 18 bases. Produced via immunoSEQ multiplex PCR; TCRdb's table is partial and in-frame only. The sample records about 180,000 clones, about 82% being singletons. The chain recombines TRBV7-9 with TRBJ2-6; the D gene is possibly TRBD2 (7 bases). The TCR was taken from a woman aged 25 to 39 who had recovered from COVID-19. Sequenced input: PBMCs or T cells enriched from blood (not recorded which). CDR3 sequence reads: CASSLVLQGRVSGANVLTF. The CDR3 DNA reads as TGTGCCAGCAGCTTGGTCCTCCAGGGGAGGGTCTCTGGGGCCAACGTCCTGACTTTC. Supplemented by reference TRBV7-9 and TRBJ2-6, the full variable domain reads DTGVSQNPRHKITKRGQNVTFRCDPISEHNRLYWYRQTLGQGPEFLTYFQNEAQLEKSRLLSDRFSAERPKGSFSTLEIQRTEQGDSAMYLCASSLVLQGRVSGANVLTFGAGSRLTVL.